Given below is one T cell receptor (beta chain) in context. This entry belongs to a study of blood T cells in healthy people across ages. A sample-barcoded 5' primer and a J-beta primer mix were used in a second PCR of roughly 7 to 11 cycles. Each cDNA molecule received a tag from a template-switch adaptor that had 12 random nucleotides. MiXCR, run by TCRdb on the 5' RACE reads, gives a single entry per CDR3 protein. The repertoire holds around 970,000 distinct CDR3 sequences, with approximately 50% as singletons. Deletions cut 4 bases from V and 2 bases from J, with 15 bases between. The CDR3 spans 15 residues. The germline gives CDR1 MGHDK, CDR2 SYGVNS. The study drew donors from healthy Caucasian individuals in Russia aged roughly 6 to 95. Each donor's blood draw was 7.5 to 10 milliliters of peripheral blood. Total RNA, at least 6 micrograms per sample, was extracted from PBMCs.

Source material: blood. This chain joins TRBV25-1 and TRBJ2-7, with a possible D match to TRBD1 (6 bases). This receptor was identified in a woman aged 60-75 years in good health. The CDR3 is CASSAPRTATYEQYF. CDR3 in DNA: TGTGCCAGCAGTGCTCCCAGGACAGCTACCTACGAGCAGTACTTC.